This TCR beta chain originates from a study of T cells in Graves' hyperthyroidism and ophthalmopathy. Findings of the study overall: Within blood appeared most thyroid clonotypes that had expanded above 0.001.

Patients with uncontrolled infections, other autoimmune diseases, pregnancy or lactation were excluded. Regions amplified from RNA transcripts were the TCR beta CDR3 regions. Initially, a first-round RT-PCR of the TCR CDR3 employed the HTBI primer set. One entry per CDR3 protein results from TCRdb running MiXCR on the multiplex PCR reads. This sample has about 290,000 distinct CDR3 sequences, with 10% to 15% found just once. Concerning this clonotype: Its antigen is unidentified.

Trimming left V 5 bases short and J 3 bases short, with 10 bases between. Germline CDR1 is LNHDA and CDR2 is SQIVND (reference sequence). The CDR3 has 13 residues. The receptor was derived from a young woman with Graves' hyperthyroidism that later progressed to Graves' ophthalmopathy. V usage is TRBV19 and J usage is TRBJ2-5; D gene ambiguous. Material: blood. The CDR3 coding sequence is TGTGCCAGTAGTTCTACGGCGGAAGAGACCCAGTACTTC. It encodes CASSSTAEETQYF.